This TCR beta chain was identified during a study of shared clonotypes between healthy human individuals. Study-wide points: Some naive CD4 clonotypes, about 5%, turned up in common across several donors. Read depth was anticipated to influence clonotype sharing among donors.

Of note for this clone: Antigen: not known. The germline gene is not matched at one end of the junction; a read error may be the cause.

The CDR3 spans 12 residues. Germline V lookup: CDR1 SGHAT, CDR2 FQNNGV. As defined, naive CD8 cells were CD45RO-negative and positively selected for CCR7, with terminally differentiated effector memory CD45RA+ cells excluded. Data came from immunoSEQ multiplex PCR; TCRdb stores just in-frame clones and leaves some out. Here the sample spans about 1.9 million clones, 93% being singletons. The genes are TRBV11-2 and TRBJ2-5; 7 nucleotides line up with TRBD2. This clonotype originated in a man aged 18 to 30 in good health. Some clones in this sample may be carry-over from other donors' samples. The sequenced material came from naive CD8+ T cells from PBMCs. CDR3 coding DNA: TGTGCCAGCAGCTTAGGGTGGCGGGAGTATCACTTC. It yields the protein CASSLGWREYHF. Variable domain in full (rest from reference TRBV11-2 and TRBJ2-5): EAGVAQSPRYKIIEKRQSVAFWCNPISGHATLYWYQQILGQGPKLLIQFQNNGVVDDSQLPKDRFSAERLKGVDSTLKIQPAKLEDSAVYLCASSLGWREYHFGPGTRLLVL.